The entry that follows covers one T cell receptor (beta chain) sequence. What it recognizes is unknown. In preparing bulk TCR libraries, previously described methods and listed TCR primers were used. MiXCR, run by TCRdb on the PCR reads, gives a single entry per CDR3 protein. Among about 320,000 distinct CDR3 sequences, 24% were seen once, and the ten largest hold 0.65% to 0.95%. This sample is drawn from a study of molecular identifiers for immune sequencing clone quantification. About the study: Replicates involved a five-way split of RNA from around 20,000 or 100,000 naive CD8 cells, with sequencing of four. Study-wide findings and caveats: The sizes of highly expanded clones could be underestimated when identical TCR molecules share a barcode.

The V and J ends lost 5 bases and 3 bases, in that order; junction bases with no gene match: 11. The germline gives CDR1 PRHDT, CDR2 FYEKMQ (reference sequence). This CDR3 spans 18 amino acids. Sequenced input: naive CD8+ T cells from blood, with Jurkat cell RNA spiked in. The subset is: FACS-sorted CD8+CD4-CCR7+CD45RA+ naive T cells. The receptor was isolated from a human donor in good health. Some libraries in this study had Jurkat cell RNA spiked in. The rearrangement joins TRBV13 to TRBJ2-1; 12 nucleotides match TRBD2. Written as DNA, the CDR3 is TGTGCCAGCAGCGGTCGGACTAGCGGGGTTACCCTCTACAATGAGCAGTTCTTC. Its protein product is CASSGRTSGVTLYNEQFF.